This record concerns one T cell receptor (beta chain) sequence. Participant age was roughly 18 to 90 years, and participants resided in about two dozen US areas. V was trimmed by 3 bases and J by 2 bases, leaving 10 bases between them. There are 14 residues in the CDR3. Germline-derived CDR1 and CDR2 are MNHEY and SMNVEV (reference sequence). Sequenced by immunoSEQ multiplex PCR; TCRdb stores in-frame clones only, minus some. The sample lists hundreds of thousands of clones; about 85% were seen once. This sample is part of a study of blood T cell repertoires in COVID-19. Sequenced material: PBMCs or T cells enriched from blood (not recorded which). The receptor was isolated from a woman in her fifties or sixties who had recovered from COVID-19. V is TRBV27 and J is TRBJ2-5, with TRBD1 as a possible D gene (5 bases). This CDR3 reads CASSFQGTQETQYF. For the CDR3, the DNA is TGTGCCAGCAGTTTCCAGGGTACACAAGAGACCCAGTACTTC.